A selection of T cell receptor beta chains follows, all from one sample in a study of cytomegalovirus exposure and HLA in healthy donors. Sequenced by immunoSEQ multiplex PCR; TCRdb stores in-frame clones only, minus some. There are over 150,000 clones in the sample; around 68% occur only once, and approximately 1.3% lies in the top ten. The sample taken for sequencing was PBMCs. The receptor set was obtained from a man aged 45 to 65 in good health and CMV-seronegative. Each CDR3 is given with its conserved first and last residue. A D gene is named only where the DNA matches it firmly. Clone size is not always given. Where it is, it says once, few, many or a class for expanded clones.

j_gene	v_gene	abundance	d_gene	CDR3aa	CDR3nt
TRBJ1-2	TRBV6-1	once	.	CASSEATALSYGYTF	TGTGCCAGCAGTGAAGCGACAGCTTTGTCCTATGGCTACACCTTC
TRBJ1-6	TRBV5-1	few	TRBD1	CASSRRDRGDSPLHF	TGCGCCAGCAGCCGGCGGGACAGGGGAGATTCACCCCTCCACTTT
TRBJ2-5	TRBV6-4	.	.	CASSDTPGETQYF	TGTGCCAGCAGTGACACCCCCGGAGAGACCCAGTACTTC
TRBJ2-2	TRBV27	.	TRBD1	CASRETGRAGELFF	TGTGCCAGCAGGGAGACAGGGCGCGCCGGGGAGCTGTTTTTT
TRBJ1-5	TRBV23-1	.	.	CASSQGGRGQPQHF	TGCGCCAGCAGTCAGGGAGGTAGGGGACAGCCCCAGCATTTT
TRBJ2-7	TRBV5-1	.	TRBD1	CASSFHGQGAGEQYF	TGCGCCAGCAGCTTCCACGGACAGGGGGCGGGGGAGCAGTACTTC
TRBJ2-2	TRBV11-2	.	.	CASSFAGHATGELFF	TGTGCCAGCAGCTTTGCAGGGCACGCCACCGGGGAGCTGTTTTTT
TRBJ1-5	TRBV5-8	few	.	CASSLGSVDQPQHF	TGTGCCAGCAGCTTGGGATCAGTGGATCAGCCCCAGCATTTT
TRBJ1-6	TRBV2	.	.	CASSVRSRYNSPLHF	TGTGCCAGCAGTGTAAGGAGTAGGTATAATTCACCCCTCCACTTT
TRBJ2-5	TRBV7-9	.	TRBD2	CASNPLAGGPRTQYF	TGTGCCAGCAACCCGTTAGCGGGGGGCCCGCGGACCCAGTACTTC
TRBJ2-7	TRBV27	.	TRBD1	CASRPTGTGGAYEQYF	TGTGCCAGCAGGCCAACCGGGACAGGGGGCGCCTACGAGCAGTACTTC
TRBJ1-1	TRBV6-5	.	.	CASTRQGKTEAFF	TGTGCCAGCACCCGGCAGGGTAAGACTGAAGCTTTCTTT
TRBJ1-2	TRBV13	.	.	CASSSTGFDGYTF	TGTGCCAGCAGCTCAACGGGGTTCGATGGCTACACCTTC
TRBJ1-6	TRBV4-3	.	TRBD1	CASSQGLAGGFSPLHF	TGCGCCAGCAGCCAAGGGTTGGCAGGGGGCTTTTCACCCCTCCACTTT
TRBJ2-2	TRBV7-6	.	TRBD2	CASSPLAGGGELFF	TGTGCCAGCAGCCCTCTAGCGGGGGGCGGGGAGCTGTTTTTT
TRBJ2-5	TRBV7-2	.	.	CASSPQETQYF	TGTGCCAGCAGCCCTCAAGAGACCCAGTACTTC
TRBJ1-6	TRBV9	.	.	CASSVGPGGNSPLHF	TGTGCCAGCAGCGTAGGTCCGGGGGGTAATTCACCCCTCCACTTT
TRBJ1-2	TRBV7-3	.	.	CASSLGGRDSDGYTF	TGTGCCAGCAGCTTGGGGGGACGAGATTCGGATGGCTACACCTTC
TRBJ1-1	TRBV4-2	many	TRBD1	CASSPTRDSPNTEAFF	TGTGCCAGCAGCCCAACGAGGGACAGCCCGAACACTGAAGCTTTCTTT
TRBJ2-5	TRBV18	.	TRBD2	CASSPQTAGQETQYF	TGTGCCAGCTCACCACAAACAGCGGGGCAAGAGACCCAGTACTTC
TRBJ1-5	TRBV6-6	.	.	CASLQTVNQPQHF	TGTGCCAGCTTACAGACAGTCAATCAGCCCCAGCATTTT
TRBJ1-2	TRBV15	.	TRBD1	CATSREQGSNYGYTF	TGTGCCACCAGCAGAGAACAGGGGTCTAACTATGGCTACACCTTC
TRBJ1-4	TRBV5-1	once	.	CASSLEAGTNEKLFF	TGCGCCAGCAGCTTGGAGGCGGGAACTAATGAAAAACTGTTTTTT
TRBJ1-2	TRBV2	.	TRBD1	CASIADRAPLYGYTF	TGTGCCAGCATTGCGGACAGGGCCCCACTCTATGGCTACACCTTC
TRBJ2-2	TRBV28	once	TRBD2	CASSLLGTNGELFF	TGTGCCAGCAGTTTATTGGGGACTAACGGGGAGCTGTTTTTT
TRBJ2-7	TRBV28	.	.	CASAEGGDRSYEQYF	TGTGCCAGCGCAGAGGGGGGGGACCGTTCCTACGAGCAGTACTTC
TRBJ1-1	TRBV5-1	.	.	CASSLGGALTEAFF	TGCGCCAGCAGCTTAGGGGGGGCCCTCACTGAAGCTTTCTTT
TRBJ1-1	TRBV18	.	TRBD1	CASSPRTGGDTEAFF	TGTGCCAGCTCCCCGAGGACAGGAGGGGACACTGAAGCTTTCTTT
TRBJ2-5	TRBV7-9	few	TRBD1	CASSFDRAKETQYF	TGTGCCAGCAGCTTCGACAGGGCTAAAGAGACCCAGTACTTC
TRBJ1-6	TRBV7-9	few	.	CASSRPAGNNSPLHF	TGTGCCAGCAGCCGACCAGCAGGGAACAATTCACCCCTCCACTTT
TRBJ1-6	TRBV6-5	.	TRBD1	CASSSDRGNSPLHF	TGTGCCAGCAGTTCGGACAGGGGTAATTCACCCCTCCACTTT
TRBJ1-3	TRBV29-1	once	.	CSAYSGNTIYF	TGCAGCGCATACAGTGGAAACACCATATATTTT